This T cell receptor beta chain is drawn from a study of T-cell reconstitution after alpha-beta-depleted transplantation in children. Study results and caveats: The main origin of T-cell counts and diversity one year after transplant was newly produced T cells.

Preparation of the TCRbeta library was carried out with unique molecular identifiers. TCRdb re-derived calls from the PCR reads in MiXCR, one entry per CDR3 protein. The table records 200,000 or so distinct CDR3 sequences, about 6.6% of them present only once. The CDR3 runs 16 residues. From germline, CDR1 is LNHNV and CDR2 YYDKDF (reference sequence). V lost 3 bases, J lost 3 bases, and 16 bases lay in between. This clonotype came up many times. Its antigen is currently unknown. Material: PBMCs, obtained before TCRalphabeta/CD19-depleted stem cell transplant. The TCR comes from a boy younger than 10 with acute lymphoblastic leukemia, due to receive a stem cell transplant. J is TRBJ2-3 and V is TRBV15; D is perhaps TRBD1 (5 bases). The CDR3 sequence is CATSRTMGPGTDTQYF. The CDR3 DNA sequence: TGTGCCACCAGCAGGACCATGGGGCCCGGGACAGATACGCAGTATTTT.